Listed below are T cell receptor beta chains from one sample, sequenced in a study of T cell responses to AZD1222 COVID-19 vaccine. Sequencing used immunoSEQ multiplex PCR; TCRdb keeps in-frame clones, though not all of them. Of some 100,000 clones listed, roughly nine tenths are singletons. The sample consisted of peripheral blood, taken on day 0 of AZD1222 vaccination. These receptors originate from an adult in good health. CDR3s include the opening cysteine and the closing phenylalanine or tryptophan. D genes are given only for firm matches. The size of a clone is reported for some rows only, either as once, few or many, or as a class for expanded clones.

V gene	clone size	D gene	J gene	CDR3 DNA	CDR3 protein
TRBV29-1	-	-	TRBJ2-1	TGCAGCGTTGTGGTCTACAATGAGCAGTTCTTC	CSVVVYNEQFF
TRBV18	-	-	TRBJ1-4	TGTGCCAGCTCTCCCATGGGGCAAGGGACCGGAGGTGAAAAACTGTTTTTT	CASSPMGQGTGGEKLFF
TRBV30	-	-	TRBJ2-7	TGTGCCTGGAAGCAGGGACTCTCCTACGAGCAGTACTTC	CAWKQGLSYEQYF
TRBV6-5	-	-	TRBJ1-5	TGTGCCAGCAGGGTGCAGGGTGGCAATCAGCCCCAGCATTTT	CASRVQGGNQPQHF
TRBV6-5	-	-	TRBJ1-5	TGTGCCAGCAGCCCACGGGGGTCGGGTCAGCCCCAGCATTTT	CASSPRGSGQPQHF
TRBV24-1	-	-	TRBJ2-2	TGTGCCACCGCCAGCTTAACAGGGAAATTCACCGGGGAGCTGTTTTTT	CATASLTGKFTGELFF
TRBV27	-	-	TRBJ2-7	TGTGCCAGCAGTTTCCGGGGCACGAGAGGCTCCTACGAGCAGTACTTC	CASSFRGTRGSYEQYF
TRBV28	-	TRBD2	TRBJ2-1	TGTGCCAGCAGTTCTAATAGCGGGAGGGCCTTTCCCTACAATGAGCAGTTCTTC	CASSSNSGRAFPYNEQFF
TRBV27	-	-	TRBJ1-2	TGTGCCAGCAGTATAGACAGGCGTAACTATGGCTACACCTTC	CASSIDRRNYGYTF
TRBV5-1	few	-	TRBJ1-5	TGCGCCAGCAGCTTGGAGGGGCCGGAGAACAATCAGCCCCAGCATTTT	CASSLEGPENNQPQHF
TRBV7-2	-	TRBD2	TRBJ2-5	TGTGCCAGCAGCTTAGCAGCCGCGGGGGGGCAAGAGACCCAGTACTTC	CASSLAAAGGQETQYF
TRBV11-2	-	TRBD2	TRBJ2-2	TGTGCCAGCAGCCCTAGCGGGGGGACCGGGGAGCTGTTTTTT	CASSPSGGTGELFF
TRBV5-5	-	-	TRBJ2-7	TGTGCCAGCAGCCGGGAACAGGGTACCTACGAGCAGTACTTC	CASSREQGTYEQYF
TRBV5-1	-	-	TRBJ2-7	TGCGCCAGCAGGTTGGGACCAGATACCTACGAGCAGTACTTC	CASRLGPDTYEQYF
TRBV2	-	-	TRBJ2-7	TGTGCCAGCAGTGATTACGAGCAGTACTTC	CASSDYEQYF
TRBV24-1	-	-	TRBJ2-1	TGTGCCACCAGTCCCCGCACTTATTACGGCAATGAGCAGTTCTTC	CATSPRTYYGNEQFF
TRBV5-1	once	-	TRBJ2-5	TGCGCCAGCAGCGTATCACAAGAGACCCAGTACTTC	CASSVSQETQYF
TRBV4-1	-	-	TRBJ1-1	TGCGCCAGCAGCCCCCGACACGGGCAGGGTCGAGAAGCTTTCTTT	CASSPRHGQGREAFF
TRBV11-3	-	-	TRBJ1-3	TGTGCCAGCAGCCACCCCATAAAAGAATCTGGAAACACCATATATTTT	CASSHPIKESGNTIYF
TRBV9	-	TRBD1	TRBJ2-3	TGTGCCAGCAGCGTAGGGCAGGGGGGCACAGATACGCAGTATTTT	CASSVGQGGTDTQYF
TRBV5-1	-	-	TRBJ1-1	TGCGCCAGCAGCCTCCAACAGGGATCGGTAAACACTGAAGCTTTCTTT	CASSLQQGSVNTEAFF
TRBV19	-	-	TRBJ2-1	TGTGCCAGTAGTCCGGGACTTCTCAATGAGCAGTTCTTC	CASSPGLLNEQFF
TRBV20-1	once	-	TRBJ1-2	TGCAGTGCTAGGCCGGGCTACACCTTC	CSARPGYTF
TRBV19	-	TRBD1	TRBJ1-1	TGTGCCAGTAGAAACCTCGGACAGGGCGACACTGAAGCTTTCTTT	CASRNLGQGDTEAFF
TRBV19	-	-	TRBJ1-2	TGTGCCAGTCGAACAGAGTCGAGGGGGTATGGCTACACCTTC	CASRTESRGYGYTF
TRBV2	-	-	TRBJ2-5	TGTGCCAGCAGTGAAGCGCTTCGGGAGACCCAGTACTTC	CASSEALRETQYF
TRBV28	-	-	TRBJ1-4	TGTGCCAGCAGGCCGGCCTCAGGGCTGGAAAAACTGTTTTTT	CASRPASGLEKLFF
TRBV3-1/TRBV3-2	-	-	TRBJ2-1	TGTGCCAGCAGCCAGGGGTTTTCGCTCGTAGGCAATGAGCAGTTCTTC	CASSQGFSLVGNEQFF
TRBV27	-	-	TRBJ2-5	TGTGCCAGCAGTTTATCTCGGGGGATCGGTCAAGAGACCCAGTACTTC	CASSLSRGIGQETQYF
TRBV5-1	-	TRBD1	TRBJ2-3	TGCGCCAGCAGCTTAGGACAGGGGGCACTGGATACGCAGTATTTT	CASSLGQGALDTQYF
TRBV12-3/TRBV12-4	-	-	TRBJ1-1	TGTGCCAGCAGTTTAAGTATGGCATTGGAAGCTTTCTTT	CASSLSMALEAFF
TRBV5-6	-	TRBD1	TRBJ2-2	TGTGCCAGCAGCTTGGTGGGACAGGGGGCCAGGGAGCTGTTTTTT	CASSLVGQGARELFF
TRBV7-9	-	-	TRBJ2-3	TGTGCCAGCAGCTTAGTAGGGGCAGCGGATACGCAGTATTTT	CASSLVGAADTQYF
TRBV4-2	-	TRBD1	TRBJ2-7	TGTGCCAGCAGCAGGGGACAGAACTACGAGCAGTACTTC	CASSRGQNYEQYF
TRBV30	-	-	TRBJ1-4	TGTGCCGCCAGGGGAAGTGGGGAAAAACTGTTTTTT	CAARGSGEKLFF
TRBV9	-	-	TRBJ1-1	TGTGCCAGCAGCGTAGTCCCGGAGAACACTGAAGCTTTCTTT	CASSVVPENTEAFF
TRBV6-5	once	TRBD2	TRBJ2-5	TGTGCCAGCAGTAAGGGACTAGCGGGAGGAGAGACCCAGTACTTC	CASSKGLAGGETQYF
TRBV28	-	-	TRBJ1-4	TGTGCCAGCAGCGACCCACACGGGGAAAAACTGTTTTTT	CASSDPHGEKLFF
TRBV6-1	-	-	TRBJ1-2	TGTGCCAGCAGTGCACAGAACTATGGCTACACCTTC	CASSAQNYGYTF
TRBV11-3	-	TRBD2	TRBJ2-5	TGTGCCAGCAGCTACGGGGGGACCCAAGAGACCCAGTACTTC	CASSYGGTQETQYF
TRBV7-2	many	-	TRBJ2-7	TGTGCCAGCAGCTTAATTCGGGATAAGCCCCACGAGCAGTACTTC	CASSLIRDKPHEQYF
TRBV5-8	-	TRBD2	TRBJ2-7	TGTGCCAGCAGCTTGAGGCTAGCGGGGGGTCGCGAGCAGTACTTC	CASSLRLAGGREQYF
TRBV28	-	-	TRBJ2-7	TGTGCCAGCAGGAGGGACACAGAATACTCCTACGAGCAGTACTTC	CASRRDTEYSYEQYF
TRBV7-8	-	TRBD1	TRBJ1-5	TGTGCCAGCAGCACCGGACAGGGGGATCAGCCCCAGCATTTT	CASSTGQGDQPQHF
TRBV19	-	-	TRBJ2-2	TGTGCCAGTAGTATAGATTCTGGGGTAGCCGGGGAGCTGTTTTTT	CASSIDSGVAGELFF
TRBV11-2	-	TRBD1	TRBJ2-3	TGTGCCAGCAGCCCTAGCGTGGGGACAGGGAGGACAGATACGCAGTATTTT	CASSPSVGTGRTDTQYF
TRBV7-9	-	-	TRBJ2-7	TGTGCCAGCAGCTTAACAGACCCGTCGGACGAGCAGTACTTC	CASSLTDPSDEQYF
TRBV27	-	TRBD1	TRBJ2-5	TGTGCCAGCAGTCGGAAGGGGACAGATGGGGAGACCCAGTACTTC	CASSRKGTDGETQYF
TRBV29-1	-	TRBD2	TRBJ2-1	TGCAGCGTTGGGACTAGCGGGAGGATCTCCTACAATGAGCAGTTCTTC	CSVGTSGRISYNEQFF
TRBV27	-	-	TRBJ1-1	TGTGCCAGCAGTCCGGGGCTGGGAGAAGCTTTCTTT	CASSPGLGEAFF
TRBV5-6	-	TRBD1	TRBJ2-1	TGTGCCAGCAGCCGTGACAGGGCGTCCTACAATGAGCAGTTCTTC	CASSRDRASYNEQFF
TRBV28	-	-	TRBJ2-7	TGTGCCAGCAGTTTATCGAGGGGGGGGCACTACGAGCAGTACTTC	CASSLSRGGHYEQYF
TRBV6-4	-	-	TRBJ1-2	TGTGCCAGCAGTCCCCAGGGTTCTAACTATGGCTACACCTTC	CASSPQGSNYGYTF
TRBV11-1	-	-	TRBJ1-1	TGTGCCAGCAGACAACAGAACACTGAAGCTTTCTTT	CASRQQNTEAFF
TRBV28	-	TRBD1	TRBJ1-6	TGTGCCAGCATCTGGGGACAGGGAAATTCACCCCTCCACTTT	CASIWGQGNSPLHF